Below are 25 T cell receptor beta chains sequenced from a single sample in a study of beta chain features in type 1 diabetes. What was sequenced were expressed TCRB transcripts, since all of the isolated RNA had been reverse transcribed. Produced via immunoSEQ multiplex PCR; TCRdb's table is partial and in-frame only. The data hold roughly 400,000 clones, with 14% observed a single time. The material sequenced was naive CD4+ T cells from blood. Receptors were obtained from a man between 25 and 39 years old in good health.

This clone came up a few times. V gene TRBV4-3 combines with J gene TRBJ2-5, with D possibly TRBD2 on 6 matching bases. CDR3 length: 16 residues. The V end lost 0 bases, the J end lost 5 bases, and 16 bases lay between the germline ends. Germline loops: CDR1 LGHNA, CDR2 YSLEER. CDR3: CASSQDQETRKETQYF. CDR3 coding DNA: TGCGCCAGCAGCCAAGATCAGGAGACTAGAAAGGAGACCCAGTACTTC.

This clone was found once. V usage is TRBV7-9 and J usage is TRBJ1-2, with D perhaps matching TRBD1 (5 bases). The germline V and J ends were trimmed by 3 bases and 6 bases, with 11 bases remaining between them. Germline V gene sequence: CDR1 SEHNR, CDR2 FQNEAQ (reference sequence). CDR3 length: 13 residues. The CDR3 region is CASSFQGEDGYTF. For the CDR3, the DNA is TGTGCCAGCAGCTTTCAGGGTGAGGATGGCTACACCTTC. The full variable domain, its missing parts supplied by reference TRBV7-9 and TRBJ1-2, is DTGVSQNPRHKITKRGQNVTFRCDPISEHNRLYWYRQTLGQGPEFLTYFQNEAQLEKSRLLSDRFSAERPKGSFSTLEIQRTEQGDSAMYLCASSFQGEDGYTFGSGTRLTVV.

The chain employs TRBV14 and TRBJ2-2; D gene uncertain. CDR1 and CDR2 from the germline V gene are SGHDN and FVKESK. Trimming left V 0 bases short and J 4 bases short, with 12 bases between. The CDR3 is 16 residues long. CDR3 sequence (DNA): TGTGCCAGCAGCCAAGACCAGGTGCTAATCACCGGGGAGCTGTTTTTT. It codes for CASSQDQVLITGELFF.

The CDR3 reads CASGTGFANEKLFF. The CDR3 DNA is TGTGCCAGCGGGACAGGGTTCGCTAATGAAAAACTGTTTTTT. V usage is TRBV7-2 and J usage is TRBJ1-4; 9 nucleotides match TRBD1. This CDR3 is built from 14 residues. The V gene's germline CDR1 is SGHTA and CDR2 FQGNSA. V lost 8 bases to trimming and J lost 3 bases; unmatched junction nucleotides: 4.

V usage is TRBV29-1 and J usage is TRBJ2-5; the D gene is possibly TRBD1 (5 bases). Germline lookup yields CDR1 SQVTM and CDR2 ANQGSEA. The CDR3 consists of 12 residues. V was shortened by 7 bases and J by 0 bases, with 9 bases between the two germline ends. This CDR3 reads CSARQYQETQYF. The DNA of the CDR3 is TGCAGCGCAAGACAGTACCAAGAGACCCAGTACTTC. The full variable domain, in which reference TRBV29-1 and TRBJ2-5 provide the parts outside the CDR3, is SAVISQKPSRDICQRGTSLTIQCQVDSQVTMMFWYRQQPGQSLTLIATANQGSEATYESGFVIDKFPISRPNLTFSTLTVSNMSPEDSSIYLCSARQYQETQYFGPGTRLLVL.

V gene TRBV7-6 combines with J gene TRBJ2-5; D gene uncertain. V lost 5 bases to trimming and J lost 2 bases, with 18 bases between them. Germline CDR1 reads SGHVS; CDR2 reads FNYEAQ. The CDR3 covers 16 residues. The CDR3, as DNA: TGTGCCAGCAGCCCAAGGCTGGCGCAAACTCAAGAGACCCAGTACTTC. Translated, it gives CASSPRLAQTQETQYF.

This clone appeared a few times. The chain recombines TRBV7-6 with TRBJ2-3; TRBD2 matches 8 bases. Germline V gene data show CDR1 as SGHVS and CDR2 as FNYEAQ. The CDR3 consists of 16 residues. The V gene end was trimmed by 5 bases and the J gene end by 0 bases; junction bases not matched to a gene: 7. The CDR3 here is CASSLRAGASTDTQYF. The DNA of the CDR3 is TGTGCCAGCAGCCTACGAGCGGGGGCTAGCACAGATACGCAGTATTTT.

This sequence joins TRBV12-5 and TRBJ2-3; D may be TRBD2 (5 bases). Trimming stripped 0 bases from V and 3 bases from J, with 10 bases between. The CDR3 has 15 amino acids. Germline V lookup: CDR1 LGHNT, CDR2 FRNRAP. DNA of the CDR3: TGTGCTAGTGGTTTGGTACTAGGTAGGACAGATACGCAGTATTTT. Encoded protein: CASGLVLGRTDTQYF.

This clone appeared a few times. The V and J genes are TRBV11-3 and TRBJ2-1, with a weak D call TRBD2 (6 bases). V gave up 0 bases and J gave up 10 bases, with 16 bases separating them. This CDR3 spans 15 amino acids. Germline V gives CDR1 SGHNT, CDR2 YENEEA. The CDR3 region has the DNA TGTGCCAGCAGCTTAGATGCGGGACGCTCTACCGAGCAGTTCTTC. Its translation: CASSLDAGRSTEQFF.

This clone was observed a handful of times. J is TRBJ2-7 and V is TRBV6-1; D may be TRBD2 (6 bases). CDR1 is MNHNS and CDR2 is SASEGT in the germline V gene. This CDR3 is built from 15 residues. V shed 0 bases and J shed 0 bases, with 9 bases lying between them. In DNA, the CDR3 is TGTGCCAGCAGTGAAGCCGGAGGGAGCTCCTACGAGCAGTACGTC. This sequence encodes CASSEAGGSSYEQYV.

The gene calls are TRBV30 and TRBJ1-2; no definite D call. Germline lookup yields CDR1 GTSNPN and CDR2 SVGIG (reference sequence). The CDR3 runs to 16 residues. V was trimmed by 0 bases and J by 1 base, leaving 15 bases between them. The CDR3 sequence is CAWSVRVGRSNYGYTF. For the CDR3, the DNA is TGTGCCTGGAGTGTACGGGTAGGGAGGAGTAACTATGGCTACACCTTC.

In this sample, this clone turned up a few times. V is TRBV30 and J is TRBJ1-2, with 8 bases matching TRBD1. The CDR3 has 16 amino acids. V was pared by 0 bases and J by 4 bases, with 10 bases of the junction left unmatched. Germline V lookup: CDR1 GTSNPN, CDR2 SVGIG (reference sequence). The chain's CDR3 is CAWSVLGQDFTYGYTF. In DNA, the CDR3 is TGTGCCTGGAGTGTCTTGGGACAGGACTTTACCTATGGCTACACCTTC.

This clone was found once. The chain employs TRBV9 and TRBJ1-4; D is possibly TRBD1 (6 bases). Germline V gene sequence: CDR1 SGDLS, CDR2 YYNGEE. The CDR3 extends over 18 amino acids. The V end lost 0 bases, the J end lost 0 bases, and 15 bases lay between the germline ends. The CDR3 loop is CASSVGVTGLATNEKLFF. The CDR3 DNA is TGTGCCAGCAGCGTAGGCGTTACAGGGCTCGCAACTAATGAAAAACTGTTTTTT.

The chain carries TRBV6-1 and TRBJ2-5; 11 bases align to TRBD1. V lost 4 bases to trimming and J lost 2 bases; unmatched junction nucleotides: 6. CDR3 length: 16 residues. Germline V gene lookup returns CDR1 MNHNS and CDR2 SASEGT. DNA of the CDR3: TGTGCCAGCAGTGTGTACCGGGACAGGGGGCAAGAGACCCAGTACTTC. This sequence encodes CASSVYRDRGQETQYF.

V is TRBV4-3 and J is TRBJ2-3; D not resolved. Germline V lookup: CDR1 LGHNA, CDR2 YSLEER. The CDR3 covers 14 residues. V lost 4 bases, J lost 4 bases, and 12 bases lay in between. CDR3 residues: CASSLSGRADTQYF. The CDR3 bases are TGCGCCAGCAGCCTCTCGGGTCGGGCAGATACGCAGTATTTT.

This chain connects TRBV14 to TRBJ2-1; no clear D gene. Trimming left V 3 bases short and J 3 bases short, with 6 bases between. Germline-derived CDR1 and CDR2 are SGHDN and FVKESK. The CDR3 length is 13 residues. The chain's CDR3 is CASSQQDYNEQFF. The CDR3 region has the DNA TGTGCCAGCAGCCAGCAGGACTACAATGAGCAGTTCTTC.

V is TRBV11-2 and J is TRBJ2-1, with D possibly called TRBD1 or TRBD2 (5 bases each). CDR1 is SGHAT and CDR2 is FQNNGV in the germline V gene. The CDR3 runs to 17 residues. Trimming took 2 bases from V and 8 from J, leaving 22 bases between them. CDR3 loop: CASSLYGRDRARHEQFF. The DNA for the CDR3 is TGTGCCAGCAGCTTATATGGTCGGGACCGCGCCAGGCATGAGCAGTTCTTC.

At least ten counts were recorded for this clone. The rearrangement links TRBV30 to TRBJ2-1; D is possibly TRBD1 or TRBD2 (5 bases each). The CDR3 is 11 residues long. Germline V CDR1 and CDR2: GTSNPN, SVGIG (reference sequence). Trimming stripped 2 bases from V and 10 bases from J, with 9 bases between. Here the CDR3 DNA reads TGTGCCTGGAGTAACCGGGACGAGCAGTTCTTC. Translated: CAWSNRDEQFF.

The rearrangement joins TRBV7-2 to TRBJ1-2; a possible D gene is TRBD1 (5 bases). Germline CDR1 SGHTA, CDR2 FQGNSA. CDR3 length equals 15 residues. V was pared by 3 bases and J by 6 bases, with 17 bases between. CDR3 in amino acids: CASSFNVGRIHGYTF. The DNA of the CDR3 is TGTGCCAGCAGCTTTAACGTGGGACGGATACATGGCTACACCTTC.

The V and J genes are TRBV7-2 and TRBJ2-1; no clear D gene. This CDR3 has 15 residues. Trimming took 1 base from V and 6 from J, leaving 13 bases between them. Germline assignment: CDR1 SGHTA and CDR2 FQGNSA. CDR3 protein: CASSLVSNIINEQFF. The CDR3 nucleotides are TGTGCCAGCAGCTTAGTAAGTAACATCATCAATGAGCAGTTCTTC.

This clone has a handful of counts. The gene calls are TRBV19 and TRBJ2-6; D unclear. CDR3 length: 16 amino acids. Trimming stripped 4 bases from V and 0 bases from J, with 10 bases between. Germline CDR1 LNHDA, CDR2 SQIVND (reference sequence). The DNA of the CDR3 is TGTGCCAGTAGTACCGTATCGGTCTCTGGGGCCAACGTCCTGACTTTC. This encodes CASSTVSVSGANVLTF.

The CDR3 is CASSFHPKTVKNIQYF. CDR3 coding DNA: TGTGCCAGCAGCTTTCATCCTAAGACGGTCAAAAACATTCAGTACTTC. This chain connects TRBV7-2 to TRBJ2-4; D is unclear. Germline loops: CDR1 SGHTA, CDR2 FQGNSA. The CDR3 is 16 amino acids. Trimming removed 3 bases at V and 3 bases at J, with 15 bases between.

This chain uses TRBV25-1 with TRBJ2-5; D call uncertain. Germline V gene lookup returns CDR1 MGHDK and CDR2 SYGVNS. This CDR3 comprises 14 residues. The V and J ends lost 6 bases and 3 bases respectively, with 14 bases between them. The CDR3 loop is CASSAPLGEETQYF. The CDR3 DNA reads as TGTGCCAGCAGCGCACCGCTTGGGGAAGAGACCCAGTACTTC.

The J gene is TRBJ2-5, the V gene TRBV29-1, with D tentatively TRBD1 (6 bases). The DNA end is a closer match to TRBJ2-7, so the J assignment may be wrong. Germline lookup yields CDR1 SQVTM and CDR2 ANQGSEA. This CDR3 spans 12 amino acids. CDR3 amino acids: CSVDSGAYEQYF. DNA of the CDR3: TGCAGCGTTGATTCAGGGGCCTACGAGCAGTACTTC.

This clone has more than one count but fewer than ten. This same CDR3 is encoded by further DNA sequences in the sample. The CDR3 region is CAISGVSGNTIYF. The CDR3 region has the DNA TGTGCCATCAGTGGAGTCTCTGGAAACACCATATATTTT. The rearrangement uses TRBV10-3 and TRBJ1-3; D remains ambiguous. The CDR3 length is 13 residues. Germline loops: CDR1 ENHRY, CDR2 SYGVKD. The V end was cut by 4 bases, the J end by 0 bases, with 4 bases between.